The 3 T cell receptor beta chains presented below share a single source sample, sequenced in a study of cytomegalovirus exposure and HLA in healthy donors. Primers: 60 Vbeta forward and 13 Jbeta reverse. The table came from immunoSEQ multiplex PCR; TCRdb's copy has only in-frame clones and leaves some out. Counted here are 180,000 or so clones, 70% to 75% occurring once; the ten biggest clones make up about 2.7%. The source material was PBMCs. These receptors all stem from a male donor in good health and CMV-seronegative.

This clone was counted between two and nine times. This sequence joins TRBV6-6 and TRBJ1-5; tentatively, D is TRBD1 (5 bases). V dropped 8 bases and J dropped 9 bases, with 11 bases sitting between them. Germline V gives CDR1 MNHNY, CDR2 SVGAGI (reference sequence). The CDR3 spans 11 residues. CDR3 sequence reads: CASGAQGPQHF. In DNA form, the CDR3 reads TGTGCCAGCGGTGCCCAGGGGCCCCAGCATTTT.

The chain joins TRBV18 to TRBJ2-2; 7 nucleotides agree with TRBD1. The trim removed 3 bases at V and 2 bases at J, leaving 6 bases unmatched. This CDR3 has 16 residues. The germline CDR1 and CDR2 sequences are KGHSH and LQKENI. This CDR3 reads CASSPQQGPNTGELFF. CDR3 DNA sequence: TGTGCCAGCTCACCGCAACAGGGGCCTAACACCGGGGAGCTGTTTTTT. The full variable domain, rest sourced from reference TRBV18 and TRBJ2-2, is NAGVMQNPRHLVRRRGQEARLRCSPMKGHSHVYWYRQLPEEGLKFMVYLQKENIIDESGMPKERFSAEFPKEGPSILRIQQVVRGDSAAYFCASSPQQGPNTGELFFGEGSRLTVL.

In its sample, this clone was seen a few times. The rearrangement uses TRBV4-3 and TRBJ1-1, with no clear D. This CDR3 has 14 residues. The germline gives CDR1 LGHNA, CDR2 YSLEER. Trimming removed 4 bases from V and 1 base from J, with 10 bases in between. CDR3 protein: CASSLHSENTEAFF. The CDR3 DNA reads TGCGCCAGCAGCCTACACAGTGAGAACACTGAAGCTTTCTTT.